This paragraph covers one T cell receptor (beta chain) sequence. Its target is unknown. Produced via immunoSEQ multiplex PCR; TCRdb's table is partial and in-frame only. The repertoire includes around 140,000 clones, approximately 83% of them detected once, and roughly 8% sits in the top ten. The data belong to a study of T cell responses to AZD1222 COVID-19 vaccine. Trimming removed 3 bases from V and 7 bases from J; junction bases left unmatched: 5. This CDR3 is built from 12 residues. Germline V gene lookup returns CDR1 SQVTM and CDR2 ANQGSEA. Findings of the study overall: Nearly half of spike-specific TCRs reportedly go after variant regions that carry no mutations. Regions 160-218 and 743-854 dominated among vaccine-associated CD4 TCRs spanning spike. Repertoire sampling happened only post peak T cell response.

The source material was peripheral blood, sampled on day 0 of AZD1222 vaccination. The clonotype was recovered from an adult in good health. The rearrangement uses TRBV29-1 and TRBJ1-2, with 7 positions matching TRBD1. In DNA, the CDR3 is TGCAGCGTTGATATTTACAGGGGTGGCTACACCTTC. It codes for CSVDIYRGGYTF.